This T cell receptor beta chain comes out of a study of T cell responses to AZD1222 COVID-19 vaccine. General study results and limits: Mapped onto spike, vaccine-associated CD4 TCRs spanned it and were dominant at 160-218 and 743-854. Compared with day 0, the breadth and depth of the Spike-specific TCR repertoire rose significantly after two doses of AZD1222. Baseline seropositivity characterized only a handful of AZD1222 recipients.

Analyses pooled second doses at about 4 or about 12 weeks. A note on this clone: The antigen remains unidentified.

Some clones are missing from TCRdb's copy, which holds only in-frame ones; the method was immunoSEQ multiplex PCR. The sample includes 200,000 or so clones, about 93% of them seen just once. The origin of this receptor is an adult who received the AZD1222 COVID-19 vaccine. Sequencing was performed on peripheral blood, taken 28 days after the second AZD1222 dose.

CDR3 loop: CASSQEGQGARWETQYF. The CDR3 nucleotides read TGCGCCAGCAGCCAGGAAGGACAGGGGGCTCGATGGGAGACCCAGTACTTC. V and J are TRBV4-1 and TRBJ2-5; 11 nucleotides line up with TRBD1. This CDR3 spans 17 amino acids. The V gene's germline CDR1 is MGHRA and CDR2 YSYEKL. V dropped 3 bases and J dropped 5; count of bases not matched to a gene: 11.